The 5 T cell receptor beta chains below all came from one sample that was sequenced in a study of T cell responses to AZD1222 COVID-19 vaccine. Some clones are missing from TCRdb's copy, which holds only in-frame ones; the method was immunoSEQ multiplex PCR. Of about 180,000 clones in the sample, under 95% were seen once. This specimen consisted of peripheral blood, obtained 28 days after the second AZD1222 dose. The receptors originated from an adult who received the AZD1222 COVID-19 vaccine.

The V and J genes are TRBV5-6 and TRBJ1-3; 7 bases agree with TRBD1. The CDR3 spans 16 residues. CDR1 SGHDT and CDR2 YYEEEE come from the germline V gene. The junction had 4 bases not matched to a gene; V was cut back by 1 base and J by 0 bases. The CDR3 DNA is TGTGCCAGCAGCTTGTTTGGGACAGACTCTGGAAACACCATATATTTT. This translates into CASSLFGTDSGNTIYF.

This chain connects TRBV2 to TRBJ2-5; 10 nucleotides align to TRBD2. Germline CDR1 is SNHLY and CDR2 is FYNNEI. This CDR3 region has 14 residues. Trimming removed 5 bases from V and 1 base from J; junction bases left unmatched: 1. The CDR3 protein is CASSTSGVQETQYF. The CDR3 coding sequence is TGTGCCAGCAGTACTAGCGGGGTCCAAGAGACCCAGTACTTC.

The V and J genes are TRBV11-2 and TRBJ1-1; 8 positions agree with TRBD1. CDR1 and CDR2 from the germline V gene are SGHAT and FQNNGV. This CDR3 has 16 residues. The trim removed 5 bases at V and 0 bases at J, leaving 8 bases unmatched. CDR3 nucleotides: TGTGCCAGCAGCCAGGGGGCGGGACGGATGAACACTGAAGCTTTCTTT. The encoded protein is CASSQGAGRMNTEAFF. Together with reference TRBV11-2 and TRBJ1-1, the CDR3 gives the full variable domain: EAGVAQSPRYKIIEKRQSVAFWCNPISGHATLYWYQQILGQGPKLLIQFQNNGVVDDSQLPKDRFSAERLKGVDSTLKIQPAKLEDSAVYLCASSQGAGRMNTEAFFGQGTRLTVV.

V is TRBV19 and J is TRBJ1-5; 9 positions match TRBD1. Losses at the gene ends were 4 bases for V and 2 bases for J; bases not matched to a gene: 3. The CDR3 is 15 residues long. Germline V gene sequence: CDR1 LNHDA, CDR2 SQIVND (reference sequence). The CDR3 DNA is TGTGCCAGTAGTAGGACAGGGGTCGGCAATCAGCCCCAGCATTTT. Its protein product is CASSRTGVGNQPQHF.

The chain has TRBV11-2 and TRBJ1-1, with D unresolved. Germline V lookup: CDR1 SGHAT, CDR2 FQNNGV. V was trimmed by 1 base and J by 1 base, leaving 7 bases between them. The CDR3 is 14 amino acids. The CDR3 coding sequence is TGTGCCAGCAGCTTAGGCCAGACGAACACTGAAGCTTTCTTT. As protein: CASSLGQTNTEAFF.